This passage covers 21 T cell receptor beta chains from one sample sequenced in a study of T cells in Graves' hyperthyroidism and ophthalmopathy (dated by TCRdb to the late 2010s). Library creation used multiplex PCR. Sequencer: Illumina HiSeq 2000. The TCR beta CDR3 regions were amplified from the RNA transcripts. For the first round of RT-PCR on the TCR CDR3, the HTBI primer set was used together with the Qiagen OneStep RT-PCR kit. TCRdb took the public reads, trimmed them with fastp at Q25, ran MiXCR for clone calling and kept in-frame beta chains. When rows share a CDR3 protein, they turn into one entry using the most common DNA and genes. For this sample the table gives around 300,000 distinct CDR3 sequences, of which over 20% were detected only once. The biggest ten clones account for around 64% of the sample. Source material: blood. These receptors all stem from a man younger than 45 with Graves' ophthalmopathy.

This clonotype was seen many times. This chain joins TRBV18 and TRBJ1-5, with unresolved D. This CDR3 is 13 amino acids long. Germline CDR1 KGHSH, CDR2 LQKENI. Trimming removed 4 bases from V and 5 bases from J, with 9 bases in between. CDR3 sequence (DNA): TGTGCCAGCTCACTCCGGCCTGATCAGCCCCAGCATTTT. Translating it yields CASSLRPDQPQHF.

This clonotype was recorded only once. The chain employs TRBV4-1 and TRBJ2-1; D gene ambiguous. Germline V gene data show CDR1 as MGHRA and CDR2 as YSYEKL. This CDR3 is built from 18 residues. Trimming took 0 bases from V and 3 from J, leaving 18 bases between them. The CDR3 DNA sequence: TGCGCCAGCAGCCAAGAGCCGGCAAGATATTCCATCTACAATGAGCAGTTCTTC. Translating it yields CASSQEPARYSIYNEQFF.

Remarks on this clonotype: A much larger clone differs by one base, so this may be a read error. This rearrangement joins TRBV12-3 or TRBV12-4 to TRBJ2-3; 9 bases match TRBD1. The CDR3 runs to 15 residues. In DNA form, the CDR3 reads TGTGCCAGCAGCGTCCGGGGACAGGGTTTTGATACGCGGTATTTT. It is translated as CASSVRGQGFDTRYF.

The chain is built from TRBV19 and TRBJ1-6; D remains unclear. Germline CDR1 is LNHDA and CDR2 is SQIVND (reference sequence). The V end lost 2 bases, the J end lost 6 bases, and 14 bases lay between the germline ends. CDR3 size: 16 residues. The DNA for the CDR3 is TGTGCCAGTAGTATATCGGCAGCGAATGCTAATTCACCCCTCCACTTT. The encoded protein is CASSISAANANSPLHF.

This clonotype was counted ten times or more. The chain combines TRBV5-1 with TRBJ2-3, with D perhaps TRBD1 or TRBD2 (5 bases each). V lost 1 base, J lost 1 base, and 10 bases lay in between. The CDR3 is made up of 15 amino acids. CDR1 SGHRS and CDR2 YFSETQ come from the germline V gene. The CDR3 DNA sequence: TGCGCCAGCAGCTTGTACCGAGGGGGCACAGATACGCAGTATTTT. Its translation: CASSLYRGGTDTQYF.

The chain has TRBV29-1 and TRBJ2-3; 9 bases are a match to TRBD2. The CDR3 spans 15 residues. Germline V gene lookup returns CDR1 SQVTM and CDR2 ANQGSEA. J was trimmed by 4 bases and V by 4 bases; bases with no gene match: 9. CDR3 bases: TGCAGCGTTGTCTCGGCGGGAGGGGGCCCAGATACGCAGTATTTT. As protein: CSVVSAGGGPDTQYF.

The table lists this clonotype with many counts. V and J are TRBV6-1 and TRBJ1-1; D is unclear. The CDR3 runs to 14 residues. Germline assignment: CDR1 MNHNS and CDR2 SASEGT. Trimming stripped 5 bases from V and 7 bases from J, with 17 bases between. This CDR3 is CASSSPRRNFEAFF. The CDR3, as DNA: TGTGCCAGCAGTTCCCCCCGCCGGAACTTTGAAGCTTTCTTT.

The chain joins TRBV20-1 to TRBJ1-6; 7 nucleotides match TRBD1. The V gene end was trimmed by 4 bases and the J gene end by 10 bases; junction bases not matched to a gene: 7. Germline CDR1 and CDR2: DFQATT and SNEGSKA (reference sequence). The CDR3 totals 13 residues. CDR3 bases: TGCAGTGCTATTCGGATAGGGGGCTCACCCCTCCACTTT. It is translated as CSAIRIGGSPLHF.

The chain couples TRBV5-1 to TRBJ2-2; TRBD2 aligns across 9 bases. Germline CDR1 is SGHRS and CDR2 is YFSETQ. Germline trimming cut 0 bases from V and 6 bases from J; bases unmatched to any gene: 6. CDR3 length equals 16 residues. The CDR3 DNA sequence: TGCGCCAGCAGCTTGGTTAGCGGGAGTTTGCCCGGGGAGCTGTTTTTT. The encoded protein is CASSLVSGSLPGELFF.

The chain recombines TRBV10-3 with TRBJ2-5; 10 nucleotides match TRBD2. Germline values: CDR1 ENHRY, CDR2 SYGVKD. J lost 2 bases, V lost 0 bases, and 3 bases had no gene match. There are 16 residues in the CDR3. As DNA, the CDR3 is TGTGCCATCAGTGAGTCTTGGACTAGCGGACAAGAGACCCAGTACTTC. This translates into CAISESWTSGQETQYF.

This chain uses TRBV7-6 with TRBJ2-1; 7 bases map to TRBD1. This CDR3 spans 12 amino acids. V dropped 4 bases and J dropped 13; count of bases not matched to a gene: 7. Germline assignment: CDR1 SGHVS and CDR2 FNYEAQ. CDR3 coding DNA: TGTGCCAGCAGCTCCGGGACAGTGGATCAGTTCTTC. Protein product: CASSSGTVDQFF.

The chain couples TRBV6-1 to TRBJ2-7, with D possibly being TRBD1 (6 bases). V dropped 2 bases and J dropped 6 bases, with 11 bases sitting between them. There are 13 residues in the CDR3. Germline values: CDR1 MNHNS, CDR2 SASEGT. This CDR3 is CASSESTGPEQYF. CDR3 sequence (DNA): TGTGCCAGCAGTGAATCAACAGGGCCCGAGCAGTACTTC.

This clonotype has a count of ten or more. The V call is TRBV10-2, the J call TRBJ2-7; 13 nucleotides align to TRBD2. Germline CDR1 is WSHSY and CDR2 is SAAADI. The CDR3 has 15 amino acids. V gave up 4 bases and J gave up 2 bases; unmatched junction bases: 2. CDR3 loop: CASSGTSGSPYEQYF. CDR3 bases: TGCGCCAGCAGTGGGACTAGCGGGAGCCCCTACGAGCAGTACTTC.

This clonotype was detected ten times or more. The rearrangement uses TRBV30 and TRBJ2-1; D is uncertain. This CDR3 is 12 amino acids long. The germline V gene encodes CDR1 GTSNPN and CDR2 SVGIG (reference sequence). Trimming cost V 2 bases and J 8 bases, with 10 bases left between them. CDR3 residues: CAWSTSPDEQFF. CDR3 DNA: TGTGCCTGGAGTACGTCACCGGATGAGCAGTTCTTC. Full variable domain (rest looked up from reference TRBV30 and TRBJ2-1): SQTIHQWPATLVQPVGSPLSLECTVEGTSNPNLYWYRQAAGRGLQLLFYSVGIGQISSEVPQNLSASRPQDRQFILSSKKLLLSDSGFYLCAWSTSPDEQFFGPGTRLTVL.

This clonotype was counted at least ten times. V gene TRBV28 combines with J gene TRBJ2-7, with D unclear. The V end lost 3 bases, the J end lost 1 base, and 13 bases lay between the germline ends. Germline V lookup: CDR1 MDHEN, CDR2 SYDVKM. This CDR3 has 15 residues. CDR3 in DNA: TGTGCCAGCAGTTTGGACCTACTTCGATCCTACGAGCAGTACTTC. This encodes CASSLDLLRSYEQYF.

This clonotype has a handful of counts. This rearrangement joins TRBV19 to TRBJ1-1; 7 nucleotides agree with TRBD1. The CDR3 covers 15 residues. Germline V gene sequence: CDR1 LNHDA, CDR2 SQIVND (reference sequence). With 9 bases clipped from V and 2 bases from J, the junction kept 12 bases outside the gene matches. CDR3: CASPGGGGSNTEAFF. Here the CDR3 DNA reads TGTGCCAGCCCAGGGGGAGGGGGGAGCAACACTGAAGCTTTCTTT. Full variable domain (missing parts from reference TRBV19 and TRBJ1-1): DGGITQSPKYLFRKEGQNVTLSCEQNLNHDAMYWYRQDPGQGLRLIYYSQIVNDFQKGDIAEGYSVSREKKESFPLTVTSAQKNPTAFYLCASPGGGGSNTEAFFGQGTRLTVV.

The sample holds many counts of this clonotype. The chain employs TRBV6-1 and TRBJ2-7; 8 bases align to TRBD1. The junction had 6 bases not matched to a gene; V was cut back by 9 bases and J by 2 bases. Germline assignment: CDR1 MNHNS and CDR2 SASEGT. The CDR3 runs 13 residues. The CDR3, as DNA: TGTGCCAGTGAAGTGGGACAGGCCTACGAGCAGTACTTC. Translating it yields CASEVGQAYEQYF.

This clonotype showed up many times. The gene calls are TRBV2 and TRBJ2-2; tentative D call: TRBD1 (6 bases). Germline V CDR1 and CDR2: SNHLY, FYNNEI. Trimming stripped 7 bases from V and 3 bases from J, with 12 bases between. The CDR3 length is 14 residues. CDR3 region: CASNEQGYTGELFF. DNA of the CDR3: TGTGCCAGCAATGAGCAGGGGTACACCGGGGAGCTGTTTTTT.

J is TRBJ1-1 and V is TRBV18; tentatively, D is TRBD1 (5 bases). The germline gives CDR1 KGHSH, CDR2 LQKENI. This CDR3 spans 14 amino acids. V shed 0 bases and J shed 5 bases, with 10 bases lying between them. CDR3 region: CASSPPGAETEAFF. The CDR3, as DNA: TGTGCCAGCTCACCACCAGGGGCTGAAACTGAAGCTTTCTTT.

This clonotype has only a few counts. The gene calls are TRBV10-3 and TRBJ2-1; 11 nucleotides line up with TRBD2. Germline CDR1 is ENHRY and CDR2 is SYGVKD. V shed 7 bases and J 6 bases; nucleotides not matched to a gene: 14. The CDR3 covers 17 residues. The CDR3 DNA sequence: TGTGCCATCACCGACCGGTCCCTAGCGGGAGGCCTCAATGAGCAGTTCTTC. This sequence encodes CAITDRSLAGGLNEQFF.

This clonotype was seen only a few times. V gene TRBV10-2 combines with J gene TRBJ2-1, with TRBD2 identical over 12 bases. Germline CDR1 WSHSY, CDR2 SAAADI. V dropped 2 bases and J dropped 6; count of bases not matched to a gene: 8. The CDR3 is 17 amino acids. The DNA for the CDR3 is TGCGCCAGCAGTGAGGGACTAGCGGGATTTATTAGCAATGAGCAGTTCTTC. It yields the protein CASSEGLAGFISNEQFF.